A selection of T cell receptor beta chains follows, all from one sample in a study of blood T cell repertoires in COVID-19. Data came from immunoSEQ multiplex PCR; TCRdb stores just in-frame clones and leaves some out. The data contain over 200,000 clones, 85% of them singletons. The material sequenced was PBMCs or T cells enriched from blood (not recorded which). The receptors come from a man aged 40-55 years who had recovered from COVID-19. Each CDR3 is given with its conserved first and last residue. The D gene is left open where the match is weak. Some rows mark clone size as missing; the rest say once, few, many or name a class of expanded clone.

TRBD1,TRBV4-1,-,TRBJ1-2,TGCGCCAGCAGCCAAGATGGGACAGTCTATGGCTACACCTTC,CASSQDGTVYGYTF
-,TRBV18,few,TRBJ2-1,TGTGCCAGCTCACCTGTGGGAGTGGCGGGACTGCCCCACAATGAGCAGTTCTTC,CASSPVGVAGLPHNEQFF
-,TRBV19,-,TRBJ2-3,TGTGCCAGTAGTATAGGTCCGGATACGCAGTATTTT,CASSIGPDTQYF
TRBD1,TRBV7-9,-,TRBJ1-1,TGTGCCAGCAGCTCAATTGGGACAGGTCAAGAAGCTTTCTTT,CASSSIGTGQEAFF
-,TRBV4-3,-,TRBJ1-2,TGCGCCAGCAGCCAAGGCGCGGTTCGCGACTATGGCTACACCTTC,CASSQGAVRDYGYTF
-,TRBV7-3,-,TRBJ1-6,TGTGCCAGCAGCCTCCTGGACAGATATTCACCCCTCCACTTT,CASSLLDRYSPLHF
-,TRBV19,once,TRBJ1-3,TGTGCCAGTAGTATTTCACAGGCAGCGAGCTCTGGAAACACCATATATTTT,CASSISQAASSGNTIYF
TRBD1,TRBV7-9,-,TRBJ1-5,TGTGCCAGCAGCAAAACAATAACCGGGACAGGTCCTTCCAGTAGTAATCAGCCCCAGCATTTT,CASSKTITGTGPSSSNQPQHF
TRBD1,TRBV7-9,once,TRBJ2-1,TGTGCCAGCAGCCCTAGTCGACAGGGGGCCATATATGAGCAGTTCTTC,CASSPSRQGAIYEQFF
TRBD2,TRBV29-1,few,TRBJ2-1,TGCAGCGTTGAAGACGTACTTAGCGGGAGGGCCAGGGATGAGCAGTTCTTC,CSVEDVLSGRARDEQFF
TRBD2,TRBV14,-,TRBJ2-1,TGTGCCAGCAGTCCCCCCAGGACTAGCGGGAGAAATGAGCAGTTCTTC,CASSPPRTSGRNEQFF
TRBD2,TRBV11-2,-,TRBJ2-7,TGTGCCAGCAGCTCCGCACTAGCGTCAGACATCTACGAGCAGTACTTC,CASSSALASDIYEQYF
-,TRBV19,-,TRBJ1-5,TGTGCCAGTAGTACTGCGGGGGCCGTACAGCCCCAGCATTTT,CASSTAGAVQPQHF
-,TRBV19,-,TRBJ2-7,TGTGCCAGTAGTATGAGGAACTCAGATGGCGAGCAGTACTTC,CASSMRNSDGEQYF
-,TRBV7-8,-,TRBJ2-1,TGTGCCAGCAGCCCCGCATTAGATGAGCAGTTCTTC,CASSPALDEQFF
TRBD1,TRBV7-3,-,TRBJ2-1,TGTGCCAGCAGCCGCACCAGACAGGGGGACAATGAGCAGTTCTTC,CASSRTRQGDNEQFF
TRBD1,TRBV7-2,-,TRBJ2-7,TGTGCCAGCAGCTCCTCCGGGACAGCTGACGAGCAGTACTTC,CASSSSGTADEQYF
-,TRBV15,few,TRBJ2-7,TGTGCCACCAGCAGAGATCGGTCTCTGAACTTC,CATSRDRSLNF
TRBD1,TRBV28,-,TRBJ1-1,TGTGCCAGCACTTTCGGGACAGGGGTGAACACTGAAGCTTTCTTT,CASTFGTGVNTEAFF
-,TRBV30,once,TRBJ1-1,TGTGCCTGGAGTATCGGGTTCGGCACTGAAGCTTTCTTT,CAWSIGFGTEAFF
TRBD2,TRBV3-1/TRBV3-2,once,TRBJ2-1,TGTGCCAGCAGCCGGACTAGCGGGAACAATGAGCAGTTCTTC,CASSRTSGNNEQFF
TRBD1,TRBV2,few,TRBJ2-7,TGTGCCAGCAGTGAGGAACTCTCAGGGGGGCAGTACTTC,CASSEELSGGQYF
-,TRBV6-5,-,TRBJ2-3,TGTGCCAGCAGTTACAGCCCTAACACAGATACGCAGTATTTT,CASSYSPNTDTQYF
TRBD1,TRBV5-1,-,TRBJ2-7,TGCGCCAGCAGCTGGTCCACAGGGGGACACTACGAGCAGTACTTC,CASSWSTGGHYEQYF
TRBD2,TRBV3-1/TRBV3-2,-,TRBJ2-7,TGTGCCACGAAAAGGACTAGCGGGAGCTACGAGCAGTACTTC,CATKRTSGSYEQYF
TRBD1,TRBV19,-,TRBJ1-1,TGTGCCAGTAGTTTACTCGACAGGGTGACTGAAGCTTTCTTT,CASSLLDRVTEAFF
TRBD1,TRBV5-4,-,TRBJ2-5,TGTGCCAGCAGCTTGGCCAGGGGGCAAGAGACCCAGTACTTC,CASSLARGQETQYF
-,TRBV6-4,many,TRBJ2-3,TGTGCCAGCAGTCATAGCGGAACAGATACGCAGTATTTT,CASSHSGTDTQYF
-,TRBV4-1,-,TRBJ1-6,TGCGCCAGCAGCCAGTCGACGTCAGGGAATAATTCACCCCTCCACTTT,CASSQSTSGNNSPLHF
-,TRBV6-2/TRBV6-3,-,TRBJ1-5,TGTGCCAGCAGCACAGGAGGGGCCCAGCCCCAGCATTTT,CASSTGGAQPQHF
TRBD1,TRBV7-2,-,TRBJ1-5,TGTGCCAGCAGCCCCCGGACAGGGGGGGATCAGCCCCAGCATTTT,CASSPRTGGDQPQHF
-,TRBV28,-,TRBJ2-7,TGTGCCAGCAGTTTTGGGGGCTCTCACGAGCAGTACTTC,CASSFGGSHEQYF
-,TRBV5-5,once,TRBJ1-5,TGTGCCAGCAGCTTGGGAGACAGGAGTAGCAATCAGCCCCAGCATTTT,CASSLGDRSSNQPQHF
-,TRBV7-6,-,TRBJ2-1,TGTGCCAGCAGCTTGCGTGGGACAAGCTCCTACAATGAGCAGTTCTTC,CASSLRGTSSYNEQFF
-,TRBV19,-,TRBJ2-3,TGTGCCAGTAGTATAGGTAAATGGCAGAACACAGATACGCAGTATTTT,CASSIGKWQNTDTQYF
-,TRBV7-2,-,TRBJ1-2,TGTGCCAGCAGCTTAAGTGGGGGGGCCTATGATGGCTACACCTTC,CASSLSGGAYDGYTF
TRBD1,TRBV28,-,TRBJ2-3,TGTGCCAGCAGTACGCAGGACAGGGCCCTTATTAGCACAGATACGCAGTATTTT,CASSTQDRALISTDTQYF
TRBD1,TRBV5-1,-,TRBJ1-1,TGCGCCAGCAGCTACGACAGGGGAGAGACTGAAGCTTTCTTT,CASSYDRGETEAFF
-,TRBV6-5,-,TRBJ2-5,TGTGCCAGCAGTTCCCCGGGAGCAGAGACCCAGTACTTC,CASSSPGAETQYF
TRBD1,TRBV5-1,-,TRBJ2-7,TGCGCCAGCAGGGGAACAGGGGCAGCCTACGAGCAGTACTTC,CASRGTGAAYEQYF
-,TRBV3-1/TRBV3-2,-,TRBJ2-7,TGTGCCAGCAGCCAAGTAATAGCGCCTTCCTACGAGCAGTACTTC,CASSQVIAPSYEQYF
-,TRBV2,-,TRBJ2-7,TGTGCCACCCGAACGGTGAAGATTTACGAGCAGTACTTC,CATRTVKIYEQYF
TRBD1,TRBV27,-,TRBJ2-7,TGTGCCAGCAGTTGGGACCTGGACAGGCCCGAGTCCTACGAGCAGTACTTC,CASSWDLDRPESYEQYF
-,TRBV4-1,-,TRBJ2-6,TGCGCCAGCAGCCAAGATGGGGGAGGCTCTGGGGCCAACGTCCTGACTTTC,CASSQDGGGSGANVLTF
TRBD1,TRBV27,-,TRBJ2-2,TGTGCCAGCAGGGGGACAGGGGGGACCGGGGAGCTGTTTTTT,CASRGTGGTGELFF
-,TRBV24-1,once,TRBJ2-1,TGTGCCACCAGTGATACAGGGCCCTCCTACAATGAGCAGTTCTTC,CATSDTGPSYNEQFF
-,TRBV5-4,-,TRBJ2-2,TGTGCCAGCAGCTTGAGGGGCGTTCCCGGGGAGCTGTTTTTT,CASSLRGVPGELFF
TRBD1,TRBV27,-,TRBJ1-4,TGTGCCAGCAGTTCAGGACAGGTACTAACGGAAAAACTGTTTTTT,CASSSGQVLTEKLFF
TRBD1,TRBV2,-,TRBJ1-5,TGTGCCAGCACCCAGGACAGGGGTGGCAATCAGCCCCAGCATTTT,CASTQDRGGNQPQHF
-,TRBV4-3,-,TRBJ2-1,TGCGCCAGCAGCCAAGGGTTACTAGTTCAATACAATGAGCAGTTCTTC,CASSQGLLVQYNEQFF
-,TRBV15,few,TRBJ2-2,TGTGCCACCAGCTCCCGAACCAGGCGTGGCGGGGAGCTGTTTTTT,CATSSRTRRGGELFF
-,TRBV3-1/TRBV3-2,-,TRBJ1-1,TGTGCCAGCAGCCAAGCGACAGTCGCTGAAGCTTTCTTT,CASSQATVAEAFF
TRBD2,TRBV11-3,-,TRBJ2-1,TGTGCCAGCAGCTTGGGCGGGAGTGGGGACAATGAGCAGTTCTTC,CASSLGGSGDNEQFF
-,TRBV29-1,-,TRBJ1-3,TGCAGCGTGGGGCAGAGCTCTGGAAACACCATATATTTT,CSVGQSSGNTIYF
TRBD1,TRBV6-5,once,TRBJ2-4,TGTGCCAGCAGTCCGGACAGGCTAAGGAACATTCAGTACTTC,CASSPDRLRNIQYF
TRBD1,TRBV10-3,-,TRBJ2-1,TGTGCCATCCGGGACAGGGACGTCAATGAGCAGTTCTTC,CAIRDRDVNEQFF